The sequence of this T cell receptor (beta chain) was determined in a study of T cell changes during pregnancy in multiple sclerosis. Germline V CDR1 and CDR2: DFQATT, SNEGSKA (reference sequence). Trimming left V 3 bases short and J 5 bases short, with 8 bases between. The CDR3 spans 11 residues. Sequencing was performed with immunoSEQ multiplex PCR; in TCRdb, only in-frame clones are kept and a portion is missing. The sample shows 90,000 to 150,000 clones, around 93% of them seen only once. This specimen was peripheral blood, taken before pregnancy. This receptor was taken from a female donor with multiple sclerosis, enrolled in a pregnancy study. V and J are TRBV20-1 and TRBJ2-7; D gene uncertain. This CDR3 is CSARRFHEQYF. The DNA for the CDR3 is TGCAGTGCTAGGAGGTTCCACGAGCAGTACTTC.